The T cell receptor beta chain under discussion was sequenced for a study of blood T cell repertoires in COVID-19. On the study more broadly: Acute and convalescent COVID-19 specimens originated in the United States, Italy and Spain.

Original processing methods: Nucleated cell number was recorded as an estimate derived from reference gene primer amplification. Data came from immunoSEQ multiplex PCR; TCRdb stores just in-frame clones and leaves some out. The DNA gave D and trimming, while V, J and clone size come from that table. The sample records fewer than 250,000 clones, about 77% being singletons. From germline, CDR1 is KGHSH and CDR2 LQKENI. The junction had 3 bases not matched to a gene; V was cut back by 5 bases and J by 7 bases. The CDR3 extends over 12 amino acids. Living in 24 US areas, the participants were between about 18 and 95 years of age. Clinical histories supplied by participants themselves formed the basis of cohort assignment.

The origin of this receptor is a woman between 45 and 60 years old with acute COVID-19. Sequencing used PBMCs or T cells enriched from blood (not recorded which). The chain joins TRBV18 to TRBJ1-2, with 8 bases fitting TRBD1. CDR3 sequence: CASSTGGSGYTF. The CDR3, as DNA: TGTGCCAGCTCAACAGGGGGTAGTGGCTACACCTTC.